Shown below are 28 T cell receptor beta chains from a single sample sequenced in a study of T-cell reconstitution after alpha-beta-depleted transplantation in children. TCRbeta library construction was performed incorporating unique molecular identifiers. TCRdb recomputed calls from the PCR reads with MiXCR, one row per CDR3 protein. The table records 450,000 to 600,000 distinct CDR3 sequences, approximately 32% of them present only once. The sequences come from PBMCs from the stem cell graft donor, collected from the stem cell graft. The receptors were sampled from a human donor who donated a stem cell graft to a child with aplastic anemia.

This chain links TRBV12-3 or TRBV12-4 with TRBJ1-4, with D perhaps matching TRBD1 (5 bases). This CDR3 spans 15 amino acids. Trimming removed 3 bases at V and 3 bases at J, with 11 bases between. The CDR3 DNA is TGTGCCAGCAGTTTCCCCGCAGGGTCTAATGAAAAACTGTTTTTT. It translates to CASSFPAGSNEKLFF.

This clonotype was counted a few times. V usage is TRBV29-1 and J usage is TRBJ2-7; 12 bases agree with TRBD2. Germline values: CDR1 SQVTM, CDR2 ANQGSEA. The CDR3 runs 13 residues. The J segment lost 2 bases and the V segment lost 4 bases, leaving 0 bases of the junction unmatched. CDR3 residues: CSVGLAGAYEQYF. The CDR3 DNA follows: TGCAGCGTTGGACTAGCGGGGGCCTACGAGCAGTACTTC.

The chain joins TRBV7-8 to TRBJ2-1, with 12 bases fitting TRBD2. CDR3 length equals 16 residues. Germline values: CDR1 SGHVS, CDR2 FQNEAQ. J was trimmed by 7 bases and V by 3 bases; bases with no gene match: 7. The CDR3 protein is CASSFRLAGERNEQFF. DNA of the CDR3: TGTGCCAGCAGCTTTCGACTAGCGGGAGAACGGAATGAGCAGTTCTTC.

The rearrangement links TRBV27 to TRBJ2-1; D remains ambiguous. Looked up from germline, CDR1 is MNHEY and CDR2 is SMNVEV (reference sequence). This CDR3 has 15 amino acids. V dropped 6 bases and J dropped 1 base, with 13 bases sitting between them. The CDR3 DNA is TGTGCCAGCAGCTTAGATTCAGTTTCCTACAATGAGCAGTTCTTC. Residues: CASSLDSVSYNEQFF.

This clonotype was detected only a few times. This chain links TRBV12-3 or TRBV12-4 with TRBJ2-3; weak D call: TRBD2 (5 bases). The V and J ends lost 5 bases and 5 bases respectively, with 11 bases between them. This CDR3 region has 13 residues. The CDR3: CASSPLRGDTQYF. The CDR3 nucleotides are TGTGCCAGCAGTCCCCTACGGGGAGATACGCAGTATTTT.

This clonotype showed up just a few times. V gene TRBV20-1 combines with J gene TRBJ2-1, with 9 bases identical to TRBD2. Looked up from germline, CDR1 is DFQATT and CDR2 is SNEGSKA (reference sequence). The CDR3 loop spans 16 amino acids. J lost 6 bases, V lost 0 bases, and 9 bases had no gene match. The CDR3 region is CSARDLLAGNLNEQFF. The CDR3 DNA follows: TGCAGTGCTAGAGATCTCCTAGCGGGGAACCTCAATGAGCAGTTCTTC.

This clonotype was recorded a few times. This chain joins TRBV20-1 and TRBJ2-7, with D tentatively TRBD1 or TRBD2 (6 bases each). This CDR3 is built from 14 residues. Germline values: CDR1 DFQATT, CDR2 SNEGSKA (reference sequence). The V end was cut by 2 bases, the J end by 5 bases, with 16 bases between. The CDR3 reads CSARSGGAFDEQYV. Here the CDR3 DNA reads TGCAGTGCTAGATCCGGGGGCGCCTTCGACGAGCAGTACGTC.

The V and J genes are TRBV29-1 and TRBJ1-1, with 7 nucleotides matching TRBD1. This CDR3 has 12 residues. Per the germline V gene, CDR1 is SQVTM and CDR2 is ANQGSEA. Trimming removed 7 bases from V and 6 bases from J; junction bases left unmatched: 8. The CDR3 sequence is CSASQGEAEAFF. As DNA, the CDR3 is TGCAGCGCCTCCCAGGGGGAGGCTGAAGCTTTCTTT.

In this sample, this clonotype turned up a few times. The gene calls are TRBV14 and TRBJ2-1; 13 bases agree with TRBD2. This CDR3 has 18 amino acids. Losses at the gene ends were 0 bases for V and 7 bases for J; bases not matched to a gene: 9. Germline V lookup: CDR1 SGHDN, CDR2 FVKESK. The CDR3 region is CASSQDPRGLAGWNEQFF. DNA for the CDR3: TGTGCCAGCAGCCAAGATCCCCGGGGACTAGCGGGATGGAATGAGCAGTTCTTC.

V usage is TRBV7-2 and J usage is TRBJ1-5, with D unresolved. The germline V gene encodes CDR1 SGHTA and CDR2 FQGNSA. V lost 2 bases and J lost 1, with 18 bases in between. The CDR3 loop spans 18 amino acids. As DNA, the CDR3 is TGTGCCAGCAGCTTACCGATCGGCCAGAGATCGAGCAATCAGCCCCAGCATTTT. Its translation: CASSLPIGQRSSNQPQHF. Full variable domain (outside the CDR3, taken from reference TRBV7-2 and TRBJ1-5): GAGVSQSPSNKVTEKGKDVELRCDPISGHTALYWYRQSLGQGLEFLIYFQGNSAPDKSGLPSDRFSAERTGGSVSTLTIQRTQQEDSAVYLCASSLPIGQRSSNQPQHFGDGTRLSIL.

This clonotype was observed a few times. The chain has TRBV12-3 or TRBV12-4 and TRBJ1-5, with unresolved D. Trimming left V 6 bases short and J 6 bases short, with 15 bases between. This CDR3 is built from 14 residues. CDR3 protein: CASRFAVWSQPQHF. CDR3 DNA sequence: TGTGCCAGCAGGTTCGCTGTGTGGAGTCAGCCCCAGCATTTT.

This chain joins TRBV4-3 and TRBJ2-1, with D maybe TRBD2 (6 bases). V was clipped by 1 base and J by 6 bases, with 13 bases between them. This CDR3 spans 15 amino acids. Germline assignment: CDR1 LGHNA and CDR2 YSLEER. CDR3 in DNA: TGCGCCAGCAGCCAAGCCGGGAGTAGGGGCAATGAGCAGTTCTTC. Translated: CASSQAGSRGNEQFF.

A few counts support this clonotype. The chain employs TRBV7-9 and TRBJ2-5; no clear D. This CDR3 has 15 residues. CDR1 SEHNR and CDR2 FQNEAQ come from the germline V gene (reference sequence). V was cut by 1 base and J by 3 bases, with 12 bases left in between. The CDR3 loop reads CASSLGRRREETQYF. CDR3 DNA: TGTGCCAGCAGCTTAGGTCGGCGACGCGAAGAGACCCAGTACTTC.

The DNA of the CDR3 is TGTGCCTCCGGCCCCGGGACTAGCGGGATAGATACGCAGTATTTT. Translating it yields CASGPGTSGIDTQYF. V gene TRBV30 combines with J gene TRBJ2-3; 13 positions agree with TRBD2. The V and J ends lost 7 bases and 5 bases, in that order; junction bases with no gene match: 9. This CDR3 region has 15 residues. Looked up from germline, CDR1 is GTSNPN and CDR2 is SVGIG (reference sequence).

The chain joins TRBV10-3 to TRBJ2-3; 13 bases agree with TRBD2. The germline V gene has CDR1 ENHRY and CDR2 SYGVKD. Trimming took 4 bases from V and 4 from J; bases not matched to a gene: 2. The CDR3 sequence is 15 residues long. The CDR3 loop is CAISGTSGRSDTQYF. CDR3 nucleotides: TGTGCCATCAGTGGGACTAGCGGGAGATCAGATACGCAGTATTTT.

The chain has TRBV6-2 or TRBV6-3 and TRBJ1-5; D unclear. The CDR3 consists of 14 residues. The V and J ends lost 6 bases and 0 bases respectively, with 9 bases between them. Germline V CDR1 and CDR2: MNHEY, SVGEGT. The CDR3 DNA reads TGTGCCAGCAGCCGAGGACTTAGCAATCAGCCCCAGCATTTT. As protein: CASSRGLSNQPQHF.

V is TRBV5-6 and J is TRBJ1-4, with D perhaps matching TRBD1 (6 bases). Germline assignment: CDR1 SGHDT and CDR2 YYEEEE. Deletions cut 2 bases from V and 5 bases from J, with 10 bases between. This CDR3 contains 14 residues. DNA for the CDR3: TGTGCCAGCAGCTTCCGGGACAAAAATGAAAAACTGTTTTTT. Protein sequence: CASSFRDKNEKLFF.

This clonotype appeared a few times. This chain connects TRBV9 to TRBJ2-3; D is unresolved. Trimming shortened V by 1 base and J by 7 bases, and 4 bases separated the two germline ends. CDR3 length: 11 amino acids. Germline CDR1 is SGDLS and CDR2 is YYNGEE. The CDR3 here is CASSVSYTQYF. The CDR3 DNA follows: TGTGCCAGCAGCGTATCCTATACGCAGTATTTT.

The chain has TRBV29-1 and TRBJ2-1, with 9 positions matching TRBD2. The CDR3 runs to 13 residues. Germline V gene lookup returns CDR1 SQVTM and CDR2 ANQGSEA. Germline trimming cut 3 bases from V and 6 bases from J; bases unmatched to any gene: 3. CDR3 DNA sequence: TGCAGCGTTGATGAGCGGGAGGTCAATGAGCAGTTCTTC. It yields the protein CSVDEREVNEQFF.

This clonotype turned up a few times. The V gene is TRBV7-9, the J gene TRBJ2-3; 10 nucleotides align to TRBD2. Trimming removed 6 bases from V and 2 bases from J; junction bases left unmatched: 11. Germline values: CDR1 SEHNR, CDR2 FQNEAQ (reference sequence). There are 17 residues in the CDR3. CDR3 nucleotides: TGTGCCAGCAGACGGACCGGGACTAGCGACCACACAGATACGCAGTATTTT. Encoded protein: CASRRTGTSDHTDTQYF. Drawing the rest from reference TRBV7-9 and TRBJ2-3, the complete variable domain is DTGVSQNPRHKITKRGQNVTFRCDPISEHNRLYWYRQTLGQGPEFLTYFQNEAQLEKSRLLSDRFSAERPKGSFSTLEIQRTEQGDSAMYLCASRRTGTSDHTDTQYFGPGTRLTVL.

This clonotype has a handful of counts. This chain connects TRBV27 to TRBJ2-7; 7 positions match TRBD1. Germline V lookup: CDR1 MNHEY, CDR2 SMNVEV (reference sequence). V lost 6 bases, J lost 4 bases, and 15 bases stayed unmatched. This CDR3 has 16 residues. The CDR3 here is CASSRSLAGGRYEQYF. The CDR3 bases are TGTGCCAGCAGCCGCTCCCTGGCAGGGGGTAGATACGAGCAGTACTTC.

The V call is TRBV7-2, the J call TRBJ2-1; a possible D gene is TRBD2 (6 bases). Trimming cost V 0 bases and J 7 bases, with 16 bases left between them. Germline CDR1 reads SGHTA; CDR2 reads FQGNSA. The CDR3 spans 16 residues. DNA for the CDR3: TGTGCCAGCAGCTTAGCGGGGAGGCTGCGGAGGAATGAGCAGTTCTTC. This codes for CASSLAGRLRRNEQFF.

The gene calls are TRBV7-6 and TRBJ2-7; no firm D call. The CDR3 loop spans 13 amino acids. Germline loops: CDR1 SGHVS, CDR2 FNYEAQ. Trimming cost V 4 bases and J 7 bases, with 14 bases left between them. The CDR3 region is CASSSQAGREQYF. DNA of the CDR3: TGTGCCAGCAGCTCCCAAGCTGGACGTGAGCAGTACTTC.

The CDR3 region has the DNA TGCAGTGCGATCCGGGGGCTAAGCACCGAAGCTTTCTTT. Translation: CSAIRGLSTEAFF. V usage is TRBV20-1 and J usage is TRBJ1-1; D possibly corresponds to TRBD1 (6 bases). The V gene's germline CDR1 is DFQATT and CDR2 SNEGSKA (reference sequence). This CDR3 is 13 amino acids long. V lost 6 bases and J 8 bases, leaving 19 bases between the germline ends.

This clonotype was recorded a few times. The chain joins TRBV7-2 to TRBJ1-2; D is perhaps TRBD1 (6 bases). The CDR3 consists of 14 residues. Looked up from germline, CDR1 is SGHTA and CDR2 is FQGNSA. The V end lost 5 bases, the J end lost 7 bases, and 17 bases lay between the germline ends. This CDR3 is CASSLRQVPSGYTF. DNA of the CDR3: TGTGCCAGCAGCCTCCGACAGGTGCCAAGTGGCTACACCTTC.

A few counts support this clonotype. V usage is TRBV6-6 and J usage is TRBJ2-1; D gene ambiguous. The CDR3 length is 11 residues. The ends were cut back, 7 bases at V and 3 bases at J, with 4 bases in the middle. Germline V gives CDR1 MNHNY, CDR2 SVGAGI (reference sequence). The CDR3 spells CASNDYNEQFF. The CDR3 nucleotides are TGTGCCAGCAACGACTACAATGAGCAGTTCTTC.

This chain links TRBV6-5 with TRBJ2-1; a possible D gene is TRBD2 (5 bases). The CDR3 is 12 residues long. Trimming stripped 8 bases from V and 7 bases from J, with 12 bases between. Germline CDR1 is MNHEY and CDR2 is SVGAGI. The CDR3 DNA reads as TGTGCCAGCGGACCCAGGAGGAATGAGCAGTTCTTC. As protein: CASGPRRNEQFF.

This clonotype was observed a handful of times. V is TRBV29-1 and J is TRBJ2-2; D possibly corresponds to TRBD2 (5 bases). The CDR3 length is 12 residues. Germline CDR1 and CDR2: SQVTM and ANQGSEA. V was pared by 3 bases and J by 6 bases, with 8 bases between. In nucleotides, the CDR3 is TGCAGCGTTGAGCGGGTCCCCGGGGAGCTGTTTTTT. Residues: CSVERVPGELFF.